This T cell receptor beta chain was identified during a study of blood T cell repertoires in COVID-19. At the level of the study: There were acute and convalescent COVID-19 samples, and they came from the United States, Italy and Spain. T cells, B-cell-depleted T cells, or PBMCs supplied cDNA or gDNA.

This clone showed up just a few times. Original methodology: Amplifying reference gene primers gave estimates of nucleated cell counts. Method: immunoSEQ multiplex PCR; TCRdb's copy keeps in-frame clones and lacks some. Clonal size and the V and J genes are those of that table, whereas D and trimming came from the DNA. Of approximately 180,000 clones listed, roughly 83% are singletons. Germline CDR1 and CDR2: SNHLY and FYNNEI. Trimming left V 2 bases short and J 2 bases short, with 9 bases between. This CDR3 contains 14 residues. The source is a woman between 35 and 50 years old with COVID-19, enrolled during active disease. The specimen was peripheral blood. The chain has TRBV2 and TRBJ2-5, with D possibly matching TRBD1 (5 bases). DNA of the CDR3: TGTGCCAGCAGTGAATTGGGGCCTCAAGAGACCCAGTACTTC. This translates into CASSELGPQETQYF.